The rows below give T cell receptor beta chains drawn from one sample of a study of blood T cell repertoires in COVID-19. Method: immunoSEQ multiplex PCR; TCRdb's copy keeps in-frame clones and lacks some. The sample has approximately 330,000 clones, 65% to 90% seen once. The sample taken for sequencing was PBMCs or T cells enriched from blood (not recorded which). Every receptor here comes from a woman aged 40 to 50 with acute COVID-19. Each CDR3 is given with its conserved first and last residue. D genes are given only for firm matches. The listing skips clone size in some rows; elsewhere it reads once, few, many or a size class.

NA,TRBJ1-4,NA,TRBV28,TGTGCCAGCAGTTTGGCAGGAATGACTAATGAAAAACTGTTTTTT,CASSLAGMTNEKLFF
TRBD1,TRBJ1-6,NA,TRBV5-4,TGTGCCAGCAGCTTGGTCCCGGGACAGAGTAATTCACCCCTCCACTTT,CASSLVPGQSNSPLHF
TRBD1,TRBJ1-2,NA,TRBV5-1,TGCGCCAGCAGTCAGACAGGGGAGGTTAGTGGCTACACCTTC,CASSQTGEVSGYTF
NA,TRBJ2-2,NA,TRBV7-2,TGTGCCAGCAGCTCGGGGGTTGACACCGGGGAGCTGTTTTTT,CASSSGVDTGELFF
TRBD2,TRBJ2-7,NA,TRBV28,TGTGCCAGCAGTTTATTAGCGGGACGCGAGCAGTACTTC,CASSLLAGREQYF
NA,TRBJ1-4,NA,TRBV7-3,TGTGCCAGCAGCTTCCGCAGGGGCGATGAAAAACTGTTTTTT,CASSFRRGDEKLFF
NA,TRBJ2-2,NA,TRBV3-1/TRBV3-2,TGTGCCAGCAGCCAAGGCAGGGCCGGGAACACCGGGGAGCTGTTTTTT,CASSQGRAGNTGELFF
NA,TRBJ1-4,NA,TRBV5-4,TGTGCCAGCAGCTTGGCAGGGAACGAAAAACTGTTTTTT,CASSLAGNEKLFF
NA,TRBJ1-2,once,TRBV7-2,TGTGCCAGCAGCCACGGACAAAACTATGGCTACACCTTC,CASSHGQNYGYTF
TRBD1,TRBJ1-1,NA,TRBV9,TGTGCCAGCAGCGAAAAGACAGGGGGGAACACTGAAGCTTTCTTT,CASSEKTGGNTEAFF
TRBD2,TRBJ2-4,NA,TRBV7-9,TGTGCCAGCAGCCCCCTCGGGGGGGGCCCCCGGGAGTCCAAAAACATTCAGTACTTC,CASSPLGGGPRESKNIQYF
TRBD1,TRBJ1-2,NA,TRBV15,TGTGCCACCCGACACGGGGTGAAGGGGGCAGGAGGCTATGGCTACACCTTC,CATRHGVKGAGGYGYTF
NA,TRBJ1-4,NA,TRBV4-2,TGTGCCAGCAGCCCAAACGGGGGGGGCAAGGAAAAACTGTTTTTT,CASSPNGGGKEKLFF
TRBD2,TRBJ2-3,NA,TRBV28,TGTGCCAGCAGTGTATTAGCGGGAGGGCTACATACGCAGTATTTT,CASSVLAGGLHTQYF
TRBD2,TRBJ2-1,NA,TRBV6-6,TGTGCCAGCAGCCGACGACCCGGGACTAGCGGGAGGGCCCTATCTTACAATGAGCAGTTCTTC,CASSRRPGTSGRALSYNEQFF
NA,TRBJ2-1,once,TRBV9,TGTGCCAGCAGCCAAACATCAGGGCTCGTCAATGAGCAGTTCTTC,CASSQTSGLVNEQFF
TRBD2,TRBJ2-1,NA,TRBV5-6,TGTGCCAGCAGCATGGGGACTAGCGGCAAGGCGAGCTCCTACAATGAGCAGTTCTTC,CASSMGTSGKASSYNEQFF
NA,TRBJ2-6,NA,TRBV20-1,TGCAGTGCTAGTGCAGACTCTGGGGCCAACGTCCTGACTTTC,CSASADSGANVLTF
NA,TRBJ1-1,NA,TRBV18,TGTGCCAGCTCACCCCAAAGTCGATACATTATGAACACTGAAGCTTTCTTT,CASSPQSRYIMNTEAFF
NA,TRBJ1-2,NA,TRBV4-3,TGCGCCAGCAGCCAAGTAACAGGGAACTATGGCTACACCTTC,CASSQVTGNYGYTF
NA,TRBJ2-7,NA,TRBV6-2/TRBV6-3,TGTGCCAGCAGCCACAAGACGGACAGAGCCTACGAGCAGTACTTC,CASSHKTDRAYEQYF
TRBD2,TRBJ2-3,few,TRBV9,TGTGCCAGCAGCGTAAGGGGACTAGCAACAGATACGCAGTATTTT,CASSVRGLATDTQYF
NA,TRBJ1-5,NA,TRBV19,TGTGCCAGCTCGGGGGACTCTAGACAGCCCCAGCATTTT,CASSGDSRQPQHF
TRBD1,TRBJ1-6,NA,TRBV5-4,TGTGCCAGCAGCTACGGGACAGTTAATTCACCCCTCCACTTT,CASSYGTVNSPLHF
TRBD1,TRBJ2-5,NA,TRBV4-1,TGCGCCAGCAGCCCGACAGGGAGCAGGGGAGAGACCCAGTACTTC,CASSPTGSRGETQYF
NA,TRBJ2-1,NA,TRBV19,TGTGCCAGTAGTCTCCGGACAGACTACAATGAGCAGTTCTTC,CASSLRTDYNEQFF
TRBD2,TRBJ2-7,NA,TRBV6-5,TGTGCCAGCAGCAAGACTAGCGGGATCTCCTACGAGCAGTACTTC,CASSKTSGISYEQYF
TRBD2,TRBJ2-7,NA,TRBV10-3,TGTGCCATCGGGAGGGCCAGCCACTACGAGCAGTACTTC,CAIGRASHYEQYF
TRBD2,TRBJ2-7,NA,TRBV11-2,TGTGCCAGCAGCTTAGATTCGGCTAGCGGAATCTACGAGCAGTACTTC,CASSLDSASGIYEQYF
NA,TRBJ2-2,NA,TRBV6-5,TGTGCCAGCAGTCACAGGTTATCGAACACCGGGGAGCTGTTTTTT,CASSHRLSNTGELFF
NA,TRBJ1-1,NA,TRBV27,TGTGCCAGCAGTTTATACAGCCAAAACACTGAAGCTTTCTTT,CASSLYSQNTEAFF
TRBD2,TRBJ2-3,NA,TRBV10-1,TGCGCCAGCAGTGAGCGACTAGCGGGAGGGATAGGGAATACGCAGTATTTT,CASSERLAGGIGNTQYF
TRBD2,TRBJ2-1,NA,TRBV18,TGTGCCAGCTCATCTCGGACTAGCGGGAGTATGGATGAGCAGTTCTTC,CASSSRTSGSMDEQFF
NA,TRBJ1-4,NA,TRBV21-1,TGTGCCAGCAGCAGATCACCTGGGGCCGTTAATGAAAAACTGTTTTTT,CASSRSPGAVNEKLFF
NA,TRBJ1-2,NA,TRBV6-2/TRBV6-3,TGTGCCAGCAGTGAGGTCGACAGGATCTATAACTATGGCTACACCTTC,CASSEVDRIYNYGYTF
TRBD2,TRBJ2-5,NA,TRBV9,TGTGCCAGCAGCGCCGGACTAGCGGGAGGACTGGAAGAGACCCAGTACTTC,CASSAGLAGGLEETQYF
NA,TRBJ1-2,NA,TRBV7-9,TGTGCCAGCAGCCAACAGGAGAACTATGGCTACACCTTC,CASSQQENYGYTF
NA,TRBJ2-6,NA,TRBV28,TGTGCCAGCAGTTCCCACGGTGGGGAGTATTCTGGGGCCAACGTCCTGACTTTC,CASSSHGGEYSGANVLTF
NA,TRBJ1-2,NA,TRBV5-4,TGTGCCAGCAGCTTGGGGGGCGGGACCCCGGTGCACACCTTC,CASSLGGGTPVHTF
TRBD2,TRBJ2-5,NA,TRBV7-2,TGTGCCACCGGGACTAGCGGGTTGGAGACCCAGTACTTC,CATGTSGLETQYF
TRBD1,TRBJ1-2,NA,TRBV12-3/TRBV12-4,TGTGCCAGCCGGCCCCTGACAGGGGCAGGCTACACCTTC,CASRPLTGAGYTF
TRBD1,TRBJ2-3,once,TRBV9,TGTGCCAGCAGCGCTGCCTCGGGACAGGGGGCGACAGATACGCAGTATTTT,CASSAASGQGATDTQYF
TRBD1,TRBJ1-4,NA,TRBV14,TGTGCCAGCAGCCAAGGGCAGGGGGCGTCGAATGAAAAACTGTTTTTT,CASSQGQGASNEKLFF
NA,TRBJ2-5,NA,TRBV12-5,TGTGCTAGTGGTTTGCAGGGAAAAGAGACCCAGTACTTC,CASGLQGKETQYF
TRBD1,TRBJ1-5,NA,TRBV18,TGTGCCAGCTCACCACCGGACAGGGATCAGCCCCAGCATTTT,CASSPPDRDQPQHF
NA,TRBJ1-2,once,TRBV19,TGTGCCAGTAGTATAAGCGCAGCCACTAACTATGGCTACACCTTC,CASSISAATNYGYTF
TRBD1,TRBJ1-2,NA,TRBV2,TGTGCCAGCAGTGAGCGACAGGGAACTAACTATGGCTACACCTTC,CASSERQGTNYGYTF
NA,TRBJ2-3,NA,TRBV12-5,TGTGCTAGTGGTCCGTCGAGGGATACGCAGTATTTT,CASGPSRDTQYF
TRBD2,TRBJ2-6,NA,TRBV13,TGTGCCAGCAGCTTAGGGGGTCGCGGGGGCTCTGGGGCCAACGTCCTGACTTTC,CASSLGGRGGSGANVLTF
NA,TRBJ1-4,few,TRBV7-9,TGTGCCAGCAGGCCCACAGGAGCCCTTAATGAAAAACTGTTTTTT,CASRPTGALNEKLFF
NA,TRBJ1-5,NA,TRBV7-2,TGTGCCAGCAGCTTAAGCTCCGGGGGCAATCAGCCCCAGCATTTT,CASSLSSGGNQPQHF
NA,TRBJ1-2,NA,TRBV5-4,TGTGCCAGCAGCCCCGACAACAACTATGGCTACACCTTC,CASSPDNNYGYTF
NA,TRBJ2-3,NA,TRBV7-9,TGTGCCAGCAGCTTACTAGTTTTAGGCACAGATACGCAGTATTTT,CASSLLVLGTDTQYF